This T cell receptor (beta chain) was sequenced for a study of blood T cells in healthy people across ages. A second PCR, run for about 7 to 11 cycles, used a sample-barcoded 5' primer plus a J-beta primer mix. TCRdb redid the calling of the 5' RACE reads with MiXCR, one entry per CDR3 protein. The sample consists of roughly 1,500,000 distinct CDR3 sequences, 30% to 35% of them appearing once. The germline CDR1 and CDR2 sequences are SGHKS and YYEKEE (reference sequence). The length of the CDR3 is 11 residues. V shed 7 bases and J shed 12 bases, with 16 bases lying between them. Sequenced material: blood. The clonotype originates from a woman in her 30s in good health. The chain uses TRBV5-5 and TRBJ1-1; unclear D gene. DNA of the CDR3: TGTGCCAGCCGGCATGGAGCCGACACTTTCTTT. Its protein product is CASRHGADTFF.